Each of the 30 T cell receptor beta chains below was sequenced from the same sample in a study of shared clonotypes between healthy human individuals. Using immunoSEQ multiplex PCR, the repertoire was profiled, and TCRdb retains in-frame clones only, with some absent. The sample shows some 500,000 clones, 95% to 97% of them seen only once. Sequences were obtained from naive CD4+ T cells sorted from blood. Specified subset: CD45RA+ positively selected. These receptors were collected from a woman aged 30 to 39 in good health.

The V and J genes are TRBV6-5 and TRBJ2-2, with 11 bases identical to TRBD2. Germline V gives CDR1 MNHEY, CDR2 SVGAGI. The length of the CDR3 is 16 residues. The V gene end was trimmed by 1 base and the J gene end by 6 bases; junction bases not matched to a gene: 4. The CDR3 here is CASSYLTSGGSGELFF. CDR3 coding DNA: TGTGCCAGCAGTTACTTAACTAGCGGGGGATCCGGGGAGCTGTTTTTT.

The gene calls are TRBV6-5 and TRBJ1-1; tentative D call: TRBD1 (5 bases). Trimming cost V 2 bases and J 3 bases, with 10 bases left between them. Looked up from germline, CDR1 is MNHEY and CDR2 is SVGAGI. The length of the CDR3 is 14 residues. The CDR3 region is CASSYADTDTEAFF. The CDR3 DNA is TGTGCCAGCAGTTACGCGGACACAGACACTGAAGCTTTCTTT.

V usage is TRBV7-3 and J usage is TRBJ2-5; tentatively, D is TRBD1 (5 bases). Germline assignment: CDR1 SGHTA and CDR2 FQGTGA. The CDR3 extends over 15 amino acids. With 4 bases removed from V and 5 bases from J, the gap between germline ends came to 17 bases. The CDR3 DNA is TGTGCCAGCAGCTCGGGCCCCAGGGCCTGGGAGACCCAGTACTTC. Encoded protein: CASSSGPRAWETQYF. Combining the CDR3 with reference TRBV7-3 and TRBJ2-5 gives the whole variable domain GAGVSQTPSNKVTEKGKYVELRCDPISGHTALYWYRQSLGQGPEFLIYFQGTGAADDSGLPNDRFFAVRPEGSVSTLKIQRTERGDSAVYLCASSSGPRAWETQYFGPGTRLLVL.

The chain recombines TRBV6-1 with TRBJ1-1; tentative D call: TRBD1 (5 bases). The ends were cut back, 9 bases at V and 2 bases at J, with 13 bases in the middle. Germline V lookup: CDR1 MNHNS, CDR2 SASEGT. The CDR3 contains 13 residues. CDR3 nucleotides: TGTGCCAGTTCCAGGGTAAAAAACACTGAAGCTTTCTTT. This encodes CASSRVKNTEAFF.

CDR3 loop: CASSLEGFGEAFF. CDR3 DNA: TGTGCCAGCAGCTTAGAGGGATTTGGTGAAGCTTTCTTT. The genes are TRBV7-9 and TRBJ1-1; D not resolved. The CDR3 totals 13 residues. Trimming stripped 1 base from V and 7 bases from J, with 10 bases between. Per the germline V gene, CDR1 is SEHNR and CDR2 is FQNEAQ (reference sequence).

This chain uses TRBV2 with TRBJ2-3, with 10 bases lining up with TRBD2. In germline, CDR1 is SNHLY, CDR2 FYNNEI. This CDR3 is built from 15 residues. V was clipped by 8 bases and J by 5 bases; unmatched bases: 10. This CDR3 reads CASRRLAGVLDTQYF. CDR3 coding DNA: TGTGCCAGCCGCCGGCTAGCGGGAGTGTTAGATACGCAGTATTTT.

The V and J genes are TRBV5-1 and TRBJ2-7; D is uncertain. With 3 bases removed from V and 2 bases from J, the gap between germline ends came to 15 bases. Germline values: CDR1 SGHRS, CDR2 YFSETQ. The CDR3 is made up of 15 amino acids. The CDR3 coding sequence is TGCGCCAGCAGCTCTCCAGACCTGGACCCCTACGAGCAGTACTTC. Its translation is CASSSPDLDPYEQYF.

The CDR3 spells CASSPRATGELFF. The CDR3 DNA reads TGTGCCAGCAGCCCCCGCGCGACCGGGGAGCTGTTTTTT. The genes are TRBV6-6 and TRBJ2-2; D call uncertain. Germline CDR1 reads MNHNY; CDR2 reads SVGAGI (reference sequence). Trimming shortened V by 6 bases and J by 5 bases, and 10 bases separated the two germline ends. CDR3 length: 13 residues.

The CDR3 region has the DNA TGTGCCAGCTCACCGTTACAGGGGTCTGCCTCAAATCAGCCCCAGCATTTT. Its protein is CASSPLQGSASNQPQHF. This sequence joins TRBV18 and TRBJ1-5, with 7 bases aligning to TRBD1. CDR1 is KGHSH, CDR2 LQKENI, per germline. The ends lost 3 bases at V and 4 bases at J; junction bases unmatched: 12. The CDR3 is 17 amino acids.

This chain uses TRBV4-1 with TRBJ2-7, with D possibly matching TRBD1 (6 bases). V was clipped by 3 bases and J by 0 bases, with 15 bases between them. Germline V CDR1 and CDR2: MGHRA, YSYEKL. The CDR3 runs 16 residues. CDR3 residues: CASSQSRGFGSYEQYF. CDR3 sequence (DNA): TGCGCCAGCAGCCAGAGCAGGGGTTTCGGCTCCTACGAGCAGTACTTC.

The chain has TRBV5-1 and TRBJ1-5; no firm D call. The CDR3 has 15 amino acids. Germline CDR1 reads SGHRS; CDR2 reads YFSETQ. The ends were cut back, 0 bases at V and 10 bases at J, with 17 bases in the middle. CDR3 amino acids: CASSLEGRTLGPQHF. Written as DNA, the CDR3 is TGCGCCAGCAGCTTGGAAGGCCGAACCTTAGGACCCCAGCATTTT.

This clone appeared once. CDR3 sequence reads: CASTRGGASSYEQYF. The CDR3 DNA follows: TGTGCCAGCACCAGGGGCGGGGCCAGCTCCTACGAGCAGTACTTC. This chain links TRBV28 with TRBJ2-7; D is possibly TRBD1 or TRBD2 (6 bases each). The CDR3 has 15 residues. V was clipped by 7 bases and J by 0 bases, with 16 bases between them. In germline, CDR1 is MDHEN, CDR2 SYDVKM.

CDR3 in DNA: TGTGCCGGAAAAGACAGCGGCTACGAGCAGTACTTC. This encodes CAGKDSGYEQYF. V usage is TRBV30 and J usage is TRBJ2-7, with D tentatively TRBD1 or TRBD2 (5 bases each). This CDR3 has 12 amino acids. V was cut by 8 bases and J by 3 bases, with 14 bases left in between. CDR1 and CDR2 from the germline V gene are GTSNPN and SVGIG (reference sequence).

The gene calls are TRBV5-8 and TRBJ1-4, with D possibly TRBD1 on 6 matching bases. Trimming stripped 0 bases from V and 2 bases from J, with 11 bases between. This CDR3 is built from 16 residues. The germline gives CDR1 SGHTS, CDR2 YDEGEE. The CDR3 loop reads CASSLGTVSTNEKLFF. For the CDR3, the DNA is TGTGCCAGCAGCTTGGGGACAGTAAGCACTAATGAAAAACTGTTTTTT.

The J gene is TRBJ2-3, the V gene TRBV2, with D perhaps matching TRBD2 (6 bases). CDR1 is SNHLY, CDR2 FYNNEI, per germline. The CDR3 loop spans 12 amino acids. V dropped 10 bases and J dropped 4 bases, with 12 bases sitting between them. The CDR3 spells CATRLEADTQYF. In DNA form, the CDR3 reads TGTGCCACCAGACTAGAAGCAGATACGCAGTATTTT.

The chain couples TRBV2 to TRBJ2-2, with 9 bases aligning to TRBD1. The CDR3 is 15 amino acids. Trimming removed 7 bases from V and 3 bases from J; junction bases left unmatched: 6. In germline, CDR1 is SNHLY, CDR2 FYNNEI. This chain's CDR3 is CASIRDRVYTGELFF. DNA for the CDR3: TGTGCCAGCATCCGGGACAGGGTGTACACCGGGGAGCTGTTTTTT.

The V gene is TRBV11-2, the J gene TRBJ1-5; 9 bases line up with TRBD1. The germline V gene has CDR1 SGHAT and CDR2 FQNNGV. The CDR3 runs 13 residues. V shed 5 bases and J 8 bases; nucleotides not matched to a gene: 4. DNA of the CDR3: TGTGCCAGCAGCACAGGGGGCGAGAAGCCCCAGCATTTT. This gives the protein CASSTGGEKPQHF.

J is TRBJ2-5 and V is TRBV28; 8 bases match TRBD1. Unmatched junction bases numbered 10, after V lost 4 bases and J lost 6 bases. Looked up from germline, CDR1 is MDHEN and CDR2 is SYDVKM. The CDR3 is 15 amino acids. The CDR3 is CASSSYRTGKKTQYF. CDR3 sequence (DNA): TGTGCCAGCAGTTCATATAGGACAGGGAAGAAGACCCAGTACTTC.

The sample holds one count of this clone. V gene TRBV7-8 combines with J gene TRBJ2-1; D uncertain. The ends were cut back, 1 base at V and 4 bases at J, with 11 bases in the middle. The CDR3 extends over 15 amino acids. Germline V CDR1 and CDR2: SGHVS, FQNEAQ. The CDR3 DNA follows: TGTGCCAGCAGCTTAGTGGTGACTGAATACAATGAGCAGTTCTTC. Protein product: CASSLVVTEYNEQFF.

As to this clone: This specimen includes other DNA sequences encoding the same CDR3. The rearrangement joins TRBV18 to TRBJ1-5, with a weak D call TRBD1 (6 bases). This CDR3 has 14 residues. Germline values: CDR1 KGHSH, CDR2 LQKENI. V lost 2 bases, J lost 2 bases, and 7 bases lay in between. The CDR3 loop is CASSPEGGNQPQHF. Here the CDR3 DNA reads TGTGCCAGCTCACCAGAGGGGGGCAATCAGCCCCAGCATTTT. Combining the CDR3 with reference TRBV18 and TRBJ1-5 gives the whole variable domain NAGVMQNPRHLVRRRGQEARLRCSPMKGHSHVYWYRQLPEEGLKFMVYLQKENIIDESGMPKERFSAEFPKEGPSILRIQQVVRGDSAAYFCASSPEGGNQPQHFGDGTRLSIL.

The chain is built from TRBV15 and TRBJ1-2, with 7 bases aligning to TRBD1. V trimming: 0 bases; J trimming: 5 bases; junction bases outside the gene matches: 9. CDR3 length equals 16 residues. Germline CDR1 LNHNV, CDR2 YYDKDF (reference sequence). CDR3 in DNA: TGTGCCACCAGCAGAGATGGTGGGGGACAGCTGTATGGCTACACCTTC. Translating it yields CATSRDGGGQLYGYTF.

The chain couples TRBV7-9 to TRBJ2-5; 12 bases are shared with TRBD1. V lost 4 bases and J lost 5; bases outside the gene matches: 5. CDR1 is SEHNR, CDR2 FQNEAQ, per germline (reference sequence). The CDR3 totals 15 residues. The CDR3 coding sequence is TGTGCCAGCAGCTCGTCCGGGACAGGGGGCGAGACCCAGTACTTC. Amino acids: CASSSSGTGGETQYF.

The chain joins TRBV28 to TRBJ2-1, with TRBD2 matching 7 bases. The CDR3 has 14 residues. CDR1 is MDHEN and CDR2 is SYDVKM in the germline V gene. Trimming at V came to 4 bases and at J to 3 bases, leaving 3 bases not matched to a gene. The CDR3 DNA reads TGTGCCAGCAGTTCGGCGGGAGTCTACAATGAGCAGTTCTTC. Translated, it gives CASSSAGVYNEQFF.

The chain couples TRBV10-1 to TRBJ2-2; tentatively, D is TRBD1 or TRBD2 (5 bases each). The CDR3 is made up of 15 amino acids. Germline V gives CDR1 WNHNN, CDR2 SYGVQD (reference sequence). V lost 3 bases, J lost 5 bases, and 13 bases lay in between. CDR3 residues: CASSEEGEGTGELFF. The DNA for the CDR3 is TGCGCCAGCAGTGAAGAGGGAGAGGGGACCGGGGAGCTGTTTTTT.

The chain employs TRBV5-1 and TRBJ2-7; TRBD2 aligns across 7 bases. From germline, CDR1 is SGHRS and CDR2 YFSETQ. The CDR3 covers 14 residues. With V trimmed by 1 base and J by 2 bases, 3 bases remained unmatched. The CDR3 region is CASSLSGDPYEQYF. CDR3 bases: TGCGCCAGCAGCTTGAGCGGGGACCCCTACGAGCAGTACTTC. Full variable domain (outside the CDR3, taken from reference TRBV5-1 and TRBJ2-7): KAGVTQTPRYLIKTRGQQVTLSCSPISGHRSVSWYQQTPGQGLQFLFEYFSETQRNKGNFPGRFSGRQFSNSRSEMNVSTLELGDSALYLCASSLSGDPYEQYFGPGTRLTVT.

The chain is built from TRBV2 and TRBJ1-1; D not resolved. The germline V and J ends were trimmed by 0 bases and 0 bases, with 8 bases remaining between them. CDR3 length: 15 residues. In germline, CDR1 is SNHLY, CDR2 FYNNEI. CDR3 in DNA: TGTGCCAGCAGTGAAGCCCGGCAGGTGAACACTGAAGCTTTCTTT. Its translation: CASSEARQVNTEAFF. The full variable domain, rest sourced from reference TRBV2 and TRBJ1-1, is EPEVTQTPSHQVTQMGQEVILRCVPISNHLYFYWYRQILGQKVEFLVSFYNNEISEKSEIFDDQFSVERPDGSNFTLKIRSTKLEDSAMYFCASSEARQVNTEAFFGQGTRLTVV.

The chain combines TRBV7-9 with TRBJ2-5; 11 bases align to TRBD2. The germline CDR1 and CDR2 sequences are SEHNR and FQNEAQ (reference sequence). With V trimmed by 3 bases and J by 5 bases, 8 bases remained unmatched. There are 16 residues in the CDR3. In DNA, the CDR3 is TGTGCCAGCAGCTTCCATAGCGGGAGGGCCTCGGAGACCCAGTACTTC. It encodes CASSFHSGRASETQYF.

The chain combines TRBV7-6 with TRBJ2-3; a possible D gene is TRBD2 (6 bases). The CDR3 is made up of 18 amino acids. The V and J ends lost 5 bases and 0 bases respectively, with 21 bases between them. CDR1 is SGHVS and CDR2 is FNYEAQ in the germline V gene. CDR3 sequence reads: CASSQRWASVTSTDTQYF. Here the CDR3 DNA reads TGTGCCAGCAGCCAGCGGTGGGCTAGCGTTACTAGCACAGATACGCAGTATTTT.

The rearrangement links TRBV28 to TRBJ1-1; possibly TRBD1 for D (5 bases). V was cut by 3 bases and J by 1 base, with 12 bases left in between. The CDR3 totals 15 residues. Germline lookup yields CDR1 MDHEN and CDR2 SYDVKM. The CDR3 DNA sequence: TGTGCCAGCAGTTTGCCCGAGACAGCGAACACTGAAGCTTTCTTT. Amino acids: CASSLPETANTEAFF.

As concerns this clone: This same CDR3 is encoded by further DNA sequences in the sample. The chain recombines TRBV29-1 with TRBJ2-2; D unresolved. Germline values: CDR1 SQVTM, CDR2 ANQGSEA. Trimming cost V 3 bases and J 1 base, with 6 bases left between them. The CDR3 covers 13 residues. The CDR3 nucleotides read TGCAGCGTTGATCGAGGGAACACCGGGGAGCTGTTTTTT. As protein: CSVDRGNTGELFF.